The rows below give T cell receptor beta chains drawn from one sample of a study of blood T cell repertoires in COVID-19. TCRdb's copy holds only in-frame clones and misses some; the assay was immunoSEQ multiplex PCR. The data contain hundreds of thousands of clones, 88% of them singletons. The sequenced sample was peripheral blood. These receptors were obtained from a woman in her thirties with COVID-19, enrolled during active disease. The CDR3 runs from the conserved cysteine through the conserved F or W. The D gene is left open where the match is weak.

D: TRBD2; length: 16; J: TRBJ2-1; V: TRBV18; DNA: TGTGCCAGCTCACCACCTCATCGGACTAGATACAATGAGCAGTTCTTC; CDR3: CASSPPHRTRYNEQFF
D: -; length: 14; J: TRBJ1-5; V: TRBV5-4; DNA: TGTGCCAGCAGCTTGGGCGGAAGCAATCAGCCCCAGCATTTT; CDR3: CASSLGGSNQPQHF
D: TRBD2; length: 15; J: TRBJ2-2; V: TRBV3-1/TRBV3-2; DNA: TGTGCCAGCAGCCTAGGACTAGCGGACCTCGGGGAGCTGTTTTTT; CDR3: CASSLGLADLGELFF
D: -; length: 15; J: TRBJ1-5; V: TRBV18; DNA: TGTGCCAGCTCACCGACGACAGACCCGAATCAGCCCCAGCATTTT; CDR3: CASSPTTDPNQPQHF
D: TRBD1; length: 14; J: TRBJ2-7; V: TRBV27; DNA: TGTGCCAGCAGCCTTACAGGGGCCACGTTGGAGCAGTACTTC; CDR3: CASSLTGATLEQYF
D: -; length: 15; J: TRBJ1-4; V: TRBV27; DNA: TGTGCCAGCCAGCCGATGACGGGTCTTAATGAAAAACTGTTTTTT; CDR3: CASQPMTGLNEKLFF
D: TRBD1; length: 17; J: TRBJ1-3; V: TRBV5-3; DNA: TGTGCCAGAAGCTTGGGGGACAGGGCTCCTTCTGGAAACACCATATATTTT; CDR3: CARSLGDRAPSGNTIYF
D: -; length: 16; J: TRBJ2-4; V: TRBV5-6; DNA: TGTGCCAGCAGCTTGTGGGGGGATGGAGCCAAAAACATTCAGTACTTC; CDR3: CASSLWGDGAKNIQYF
D: TRBD1; length: 17; J: TRBJ1-2; V: TRBV5-5; DNA: TGTGCCAGCAGCTTGGTTCAGGGGGCGAGGAGGACCTATGGCTACACCTTC; CDR3: CASSLVQGARRTYGYTF
D: -; length: 18; J: TRBJ2-6; V: TRBV28; DNA: TGTGCCAGCAAGTTCGTGGGCAGGGTATCTTCCGGGGCCAACGTCCTGACTTTC; CDR3: CASKFVGRVSSGANVLTF